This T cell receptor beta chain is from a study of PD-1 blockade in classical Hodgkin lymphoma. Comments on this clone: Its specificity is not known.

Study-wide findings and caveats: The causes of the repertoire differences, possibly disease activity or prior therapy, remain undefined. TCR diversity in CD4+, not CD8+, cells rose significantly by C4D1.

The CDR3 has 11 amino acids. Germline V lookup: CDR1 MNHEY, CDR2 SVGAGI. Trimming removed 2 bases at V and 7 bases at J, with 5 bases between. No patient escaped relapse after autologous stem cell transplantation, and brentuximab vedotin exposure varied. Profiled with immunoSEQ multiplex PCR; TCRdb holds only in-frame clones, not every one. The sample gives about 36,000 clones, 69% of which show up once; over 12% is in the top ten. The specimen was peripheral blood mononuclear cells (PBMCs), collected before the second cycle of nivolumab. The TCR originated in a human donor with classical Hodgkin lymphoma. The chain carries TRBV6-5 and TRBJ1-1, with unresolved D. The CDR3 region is CASSYLLEAFF. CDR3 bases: TGTGCCAGCAGTTACCTCCTTGAAGCTTTCTTT.